Reported below is one T cell receptor (beta chain). Its antigen remains unidentified. This record belongs to a study of OX40 agonist ivuxolimab in advanced cancers. The wider study: Patients in dose escalation had liver, melanoma, kidney or head and neck cancers. Age averaged about 66 years (range roughly 20 to 90), and approximately 80% were male. Study-level points and caveats: At doses 0.1 to 3.0 mg/kg, CD4+ and CD8+ clones expanded. Partial responders dosed at 0.1-3.0 mg/kg displayed clonal expansion ranking among the lowest.

The assay was immunoSEQ multiplex PCR, and TCRdb's table has in-frame clones only and misses some. The sample contains 63,000 or so clones, about 89% of which appear only once. Germline V gives CDR1 SGHVS, CDR2 FNYEAQ. Germline trimming cut 3 bases from V and 5 bases from J; bases unmatched to any gene: 3. The CDR3 loop spans 14 amino acids. The TCR sequence derives from an adult with an advanced solid tumor such as melanoma, head and neck, liver or kidney cancer. The rearrangement joins TRBV7-6 to TRBJ2-2; 7 positions match TRBD2. Specimen: CD4+ or CD8+ T cells sorted from blood, collected in a trial of the OX40 agonist ivuxolimab. The CDR3 spells CASSFGRGTGELFF. The CDR3 DNA follows: TGTGCCAGCAGCTTTGGGAGGGGAACCGGGGAGCTGTTTTTT.